The clone carrying this T cell receptor (beta chain) was counted only a few times. Its antigen remains unidentified. This sample was taken from a study of Graves' ophthalmopathy and Graves' hyperthyroidism. Notes on the study in general: Ophthalmopathy progression cases were predicted by the model with 70.59% sensitivity and less than 85% specificity.

Amplification of TCR beta CDR3 regions used RNA transcripts. RT-PCR was first run with HTBI primers, then multiplex PCR in a second round. TCRdb fed the multiplex PCR reads into MiXCR, producing one record per CDR3 protein. The data contain around 670,000 distinct CDR3 sequences, 35% to 50% of them singletons. Clinical symptoms and serum thyroxine were used for diagnosis; TRAb, thyroid ultrasound and orbital computed tomography were also relied on. The CDR3 loop spans 12 amino acids. Germline V gives CDR1 SGDLS, CDR2 YYNGEE. The ends were cut back, 3 bases at V and 6 bases at J, with 10 bases in the middle.

The chain has TRBV9 and TRBJ2-7, with D perhaps matching TRBD1 (6 bases). The receptor was derived from an adult man with Graves' ophthalmopathy. The sequenced sample consisted of peripheral blood. The CDR3 region is CASSAWDTEQYF. The CDR3 DNA follows: TGTGCCAGCAGCGCCTGGGACACCGAGCAGTACTTC.